This paragraph covers one TCR beta chain sequence. The antigen it recognizes is unknown. Per-nucleotide qualities are absent, and no much larger clonotype sits a single base away. Explained via the paper, the treatment or condition label denotes: in vitro stimulation with specific CMV peptide epitopes to enrich CMV-specific T cells. The data derive from a study of T cell repertoires in cytomegalovirus infection (dated by TCRdb to between 2018 and 2021). Some background on the complete study: The peptide stimulations were aimed at well-studied HLA-B-restricted epitopes as well as recently identified HLA-C-restricted CMV epitopes, whose presentation resists viral immunomodulation. Because public TCR beta signatures pointed to carriage of CMV infection together with the matching HLA type, the HLA type of each donor mattered for the analysis.

Paper-wide results and their limitations: Carriers of CMV infection plus the relevant HLA type were discriminated by the cumulative frequency of public TCR beta family members in the study cohort and in an independent approximately 340-donor cohort. The ex vivo response was dominated by HLA-C-restricted CMV-specific TCR beta clonotypes, which also provided the single most frequent clonotype in two of eight donors.

CDR1 and CDR2 were assigned from the germline V gene as MDHEN and SYDVKM. V has 8 bases trimmed and J has 1 base trimmed; junction bases matching no gene number 3. The CDR3 contains 14 residues, cysteine and phenylalanine counted. Left in the record is the CDR3 DNA by itself, 42 bases read in frame from the first base. This sample was sequenced with an Illumina HiSeq 1500. TCRdb trimmed public reads at Q25 via fastp, called clones via MiXCR and kept in-frame beta chains. Identical CDR3 protein sequences are pooled into one entry, listed with their most common genes and DNA. The table for this sample lists about 770,000 distinct CDR3 sequences; almost 30% of them were counted only once. The ten most abundant clones make up around 13% of the sample.

This chain joins TRBV28 to TRBJ2-2; TRBD2 matches 8 bases in the middle. Sequencing was performed on cultured CD8+ T cells from PBMCs, taken from culture after CMV antigen stimulation. The sequence was collected from a human donor in good health (CMV status not recorded). Some clones in this sample may be carry-over from other donors' samples. The DNA sequence is TGTGCCAGCGAACTAGCGGAGAACACCGGGGAGCTGTTTTTT. Translated, it gives CASELAENTGELFF.